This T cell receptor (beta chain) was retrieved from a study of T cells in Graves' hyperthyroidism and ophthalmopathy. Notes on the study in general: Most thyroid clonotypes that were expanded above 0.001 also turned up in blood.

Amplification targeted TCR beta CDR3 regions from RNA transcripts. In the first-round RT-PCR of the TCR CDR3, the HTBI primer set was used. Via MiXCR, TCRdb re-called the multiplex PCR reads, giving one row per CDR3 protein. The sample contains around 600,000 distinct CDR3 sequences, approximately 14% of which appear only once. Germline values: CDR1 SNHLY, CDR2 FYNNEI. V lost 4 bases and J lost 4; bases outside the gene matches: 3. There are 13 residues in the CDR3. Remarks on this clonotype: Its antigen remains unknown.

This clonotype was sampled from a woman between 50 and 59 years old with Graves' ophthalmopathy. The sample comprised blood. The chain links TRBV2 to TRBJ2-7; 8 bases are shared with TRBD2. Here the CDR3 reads CASSVLADYEQYF. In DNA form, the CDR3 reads TGTGCCAGCAGTGTACTAGCGGATTACGAGCAGTACTTC.